These 19 T cell receptor beta chains share one sample of origin, sequenced in a study of blood T cell repertoires in COVID-19. Repertoires were generated with immunoSEQ multiplex PCR, while TCRdb's copy carries only in-frame clones and drops some. The sample records about 140,000 clones, over 80% being singletons. The sequenced material came from peripheral blood. The receptors here all came from a man aged 25 to 45 with COVID-19, enrolled during active disease.

The gene calls are TRBV2 and TRBJ2-5; D possibly corresponds to TRBD1 (5 bases). Germline V gives CDR1 SNHLY, CDR2 FYNNEI. CDR3 length equals 12 residues. V lost 7 bases to trimming and J lost 6 bases, with 12 bases between them. CDR3 DNA: TGTGCCAGCAAAGACAGTGGTCAGACCCAGTACTTC. This encodes CASKDSGQTQYF.

The chain combines TRBV27 with TRBJ2-1, with 7 bases lining up with TRBD2. CDR1 is MNHEY, CDR2 SMNVEV, per germline (reference sequence). With V trimmed by 3 bases and J by 6 bases, 2 bases remained unmatched. CDR3 size: 13 residues. CDR3 region: CASSFTGGNEQFF. For the CDR3, the DNA is TGTGCCAGCAGTTTCACGGGGGGCAATGAGCAGTTCTTC.

V is TRBV5-1 and J is TRBJ2-2; D not certain. Germline values: CDR1 SGHRS, CDR2 YFSETQ. V lost 4 bases and J 6 bases, leaving 13 bases between the germline ends. This CDR3 contains 14 residues. The CDR3 sequence is CASSPRSDAGELFF. As DNA, the CDR3 is TGCGCCAGCAGCCCCAGGTCCGACGCCGGGGAGCTGTTTTTT.

This clone was detected once. The chain employs TRBV30 and TRBJ2-7; TRBD1 aligns across 10 bases. The germline V gene encodes CDR1 GTSNPN and CDR2 SVGIG (reference sequence). The CDR3 totals 14 residues. The V segment lost 5 bases and the J segment 4 bases; nucleotides outside the gene matches: 8. CDR3 sequence: CAWDGTGVDYEQYF. CDR3 DNA sequence: TGTGCCTGGGACGGGACAGGGGTTGATTACGAGCAGTACTTC.

This chain joins TRBV6-5 and TRBJ2-7; 9 nucleotides align to TRBD1. V lost 6 bases and J lost 6; bases outside the gene matches: 12. CDR3 length equals 15 residues. CDR1 is MNHEY, CDR2 SVGAGI, per germline. CDR3 coding DNA: TGTGCCAGCAGCCCCACTACGGGACAGGGTATCGAGCAGTACTTC. Protein product: CASSPTTGQGIEQYF.

The chain carries TRBV5-4 and TRBJ2-7; D unresolved. V shed 0 bases and J shed 2 bases, with 12 bases lying between them. Germline CDR1 and CDR2: SGHNT and YYREEE (reference sequence). The CDR3 contains 15 residues. This CDR3 is CASSLEPTSAYEQYF. The CDR3 DNA reads TGTGCCAGCAGCTTGGAGCCGACGAGCGCCTACGAGCAGTACTTC.

A note on this clone: The junction departs from the called germline gene at one end, perhaps through a read error. The V and J genes are TRBV6-6 and TRBJ2-3, with TRBD2 identical over 8 bases. CDR3 length equals 15 residues. Germline V lookup: CDR1 MNHNY, CDR2 SVGAGI (reference sequence). The chain's CDR3 is CATSSLAGLLDTQYF. The CDR3 region has the DNA TGTGCCACCAGTTCTCTAGCGGGCCTTTTGGATACGCAGTATTTT.

This clone was seen ten or more times. One junction end does not reproduce the germline sequence, and a read error may be involved. The chain couples TRBV10-3 to TRBJ1-2; D remains ambiguous. This CDR3 has 13 amino acids. In germline, CDR1 is ENHRY, CDR2 SYGVKD. The CDR3 protein is CAIGDGSNYGYTF. Written as DNA, the CDR3 is TGTGCCATCGGTGACGGTTCTAACTATGGCTACACCTTC.

The J gene is TRBJ2-1, the V gene TRBV24-1; 9 nucleotides line up with TRBD1. CDR3 size: 19 residues. Germline loops: CDR1 KGHDR, CDR2 SFDVKD. V gave up 4 bases and J gave up 2 bases; unmatched junction bases: 14. CDR3 region: CATSEPGQGSSVAYNEQFF. The CDR3 bases are TGTGCCACCAGTGAACCGGGACAGGGAAGTTCCGTGGCCTACAATGAGCAGTTCTTC.

The rearrangement uses TRBV7-2 and TRBJ2-7; TRBD2 matches 9 bases. The junction had 6 bases not matched to a gene; V was cut back by 2 bases and J by 4 bases. The CDR3 covers 15 residues. The germline V gene has CDR1 SGHTA and CDR2 FQGNSA. The CDR3 loop is CASSLHSGSKYEQYF. CDR3 nucleotide sequence: TGTGCCAGCAGCTTACATAGCGGGAGTAAGTACGAGCAGTACTTC.

Here the CDR3 reads CATSDAGGGHTDTQYF. CDR3 bases: TGTGCCACCAGTGATGCTGGGGGGGGGCACACAGATACGCAGTATTTT. The chain uses TRBV24-1 and TRBJ2-3, with a weak D call TRBD2 (7 bases). With 3 bases removed from V and 2 bases from J, the gap between germline ends came to 14 bases. CDR1 and CDR2 from the germline V gene are KGHDR and SFDVKD. The CDR3 runs 16 residues.

This CDR3 is CAIRGDNEQFF. CDR3 nucleotide sequence: TGTGCCATCAGGGGCGACAATGAGCAGTTCTTC. The genes are TRBV10-3 and TRBJ2-1; no clear D. The V gene lost 6 bases and the J gene lost 5 bases, with 5 bases spanning the gap. The germline gives CDR1 ENHRY, CDR2 SYGVKD. CDR3 length equals 11 residues.

This chain links TRBV5-6 with TRBJ1-3, with D unresolved. CDR1 SGHDT and CDR2 YYEEEE come from the germline V gene. The CDR3 totals 16 residues. V lost 0 bases, J lost 0 bases, and 10 bases lay in between. The CDR3 here is CASSLVSAGSGNTIYF. The CDR3 DNA reads as TGTGCCAGCAGCTTGGTTTCGGCAGGCTCTGGAAACACCATATATTTT.

This chain joins TRBV1 and TRBJ1-5. TRBV1 is an annotated pseudogene. The CDR3 covers 16 residues. The CDR3 DNA follows: TGCACCAGCAGCCCTAGACTCCCCCGGGGTAATCAGCCCCAGCATTTT. It is translated as CTSSPRLPRGNQPQHF.

This clone was detected once. The chain employs TRBV14 and TRBJ2-7, with TRBD2 matching 9 bases. V shed 1 base, J shed 9 bases, and the junction held 4 bases outside the gene matches. The CDR3 covers 13 residues. From germline, CDR1 is SGHDN and CDR2 FVKESK. The CDR3 coding sequence is TGTGCCAGCAGCCAAGTTAGCGGGAGAGTGCAGTACTTC. It translates to CASSQVSGRVQYF.

V usage is TRBV7-8 and J usage is TRBJ1-2; 8 bases match TRBD1. This CDR3 region has 16 residues. Germline trimming cut 1 base from V and 5 bases from J; bases unmatched to any gene: 9. Germline loops: CDR1 SGHVS, CDR2 FQNEAQ. CDR3 coding DNA: TGTGCCAGCAGCTTAGGACCGGACAGGGTCTTTTATGGCTACACCTTC. Translating gives CASSLGPDRVFYGYTF.

As to this clone: The germline gene is not matched at one end of the junction; a read error may be the cause. V usage is TRBV5-4 and J usage is TRBJ2-5; 14 bases map to TRBD2. Germline V gives CDR1 SGHNT, CDR2 YYREEE (reference sequence). The length of the CDR3 is 16 residues. The CDR3: CASSPRWGLAGEAQYF. CDR3 nucleotide sequence: TGTGCCAGCAGCCCACGTTGGGGACTAGCGGGAGAGGCCCAGTACTTC.

The chain combines TRBV6-5 with TRBJ1-2; D remains unclear. This CDR3 has 14 amino acids. Germline CDR1 is MNHEY and CDR2 is SVGAGI. V dropped 2 bases and J dropped 8 bases, with 15 bases sitting between them. CDR3 coding DNA: TGTGCCAGCAGTTACGGCGTGGCAGGATGGGGCTACACCTTC. Residues: CASSYGVAGWGYTF.

In its sample, this clone was seen a few times. V gene TRBV7-9 combines with J gene TRBJ2-3; 9 positions match TRBD2. J was trimmed by 1 base and V by 4 bases; bases with no gene match: 3. The length of the CDR3 is 15 residues. Germline V CDR1 and CDR2: SEHNR, FQNEAQ (reference sequence). The CDR3 sequence: CASSSRLAGTDTQYF. The CDR3, as DNA: TGTGCCAGCAGCTCCCGACTAGCGGGCACAGATACGCAGTATTTT.